The 30 T cell receptor beta chains reported below all come from one sample, sequenced in a study of cytomegalovirus exposure and HLA in healthy donors. In the PCR, 60 Vbeta and 13 Jbeta primers were used. Sequencing was performed with immunoSEQ multiplex PCR; in TCRdb, only in-frame clones are kept and a portion is missing. The top ten clones hold approximately 2.3% of a sample with about 150,000 clones, less than 80% of them seen once. Sequencing used PBMCs. These receptors came from a man aged 25-45 years in good health and CMV-seronegative.

The chain couples TRBV6-5 to TRBJ1-1, with D tentatively TRBD1 (6 bases). This CDR3 is 14 amino acids long. Germline V CDR1 and CDR2: MNHEY, SVGAGI. Trimming left V 6 bases short and J 5 bases short, with 16 bases between. The CDR3 nucleotides read TGTGCCAGCAGGGAGACAGGCAGGAGAACTGAAGCTTTCTTT. It codes for CASRETGRRTEAFF.

Concerning this clone: One end of the junction fails to match germline, which may point to a read error. J is TRBJ1-1 and V is TRBV7-9; 7 positions match TRBD1. CDR1 is SEHNR and CDR2 is FQNEAQ in the germline V gene (reference sequence). This CDR3 comprises 13 residues. CDR3 sequence (DNA): TGTTCCAGCAGCGAGGGACAGTTAAATGAAGCTTTCTTT. The encoded protein is CSSSEGQLNEAFF.

The chain links TRBV4-3 to TRBJ2-5; TRBD2 agrees at 16 bases. CDR1 and CDR2 (germline): LGHNA, YSLEER. CDR3 length: 19 amino acids. Trimming removed 3 bases from V and 4 bases from J; junction bases left unmatched: 11. The CDR3 here is CASSQATGTSGGAAETQYF. CDR3 DNA sequence: TGCGCCAGCAGCCAGGCGACCGGGACTAGCGGGGGGGCCGCAGAGACCCAGTACTTC.

The rearrangement uses TRBV6-5 and TRBJ2-7; TRBD1 matches at 8 bases. Trimming took 0 bases from V and 4 from J; bases not matched to a gene: 5. This CDR3 has 15 residues. Looked up from germline, CDR1 is MNHEY and CDR2 is SVGAGI. CDR3 region: CASSYSGQGAYEQYF. In DNA form, the CDR3 reads TGTGCCAGCAGTTACTCAGGCCAGGGGGCTTACGAGCAGTACTTC.

This clone was seen only once. The chain joins TRBV9 to TRBJ2-5; 15 positions match TRBD2. Germline lookup yields CDR1 SGDLS and CDR2 YYNGEE. Trimming at V came to 4 bases and at J to 4 bases, leaving 5 bases not matched to a gene. CDR3 length: 16 amino acids. The CDR3 reads CASSPPGLAGGETQYF. Written as DNA, the CDR3 is TGTGCCAGCAGCCCTCCGGGACTAGCGGGGGGAGAGACCCAGTACTTC.

This clone was seen a single time. In DNA, the CDR3 is TGTGCCAGCAGTTTTCGGGGGGCAGACGGGGAGCTGTTTTTT. Its protein is CASSFRGADGELFF. V is TRBV28 and J is TRBJ2-2, with a possible D match to TRBD2 (7 bases). The CDR3 runs 14 residues. Trimming left V 3 bases short and J 7 bases short, with 12 bases between. The V gene's germline CDR1 is MDHEN and CDR2 SYDVKM.

This clone was seen just once. The chain recombines TRBV6-5 with TRBJ2-7, with a tentative D call TRBD1 (6 bases). The CDR3 is 13 residues long. Germline CDR1 MNHEY, CDR2 SVGAGI. V was shortened by 6 bases and J by 1 base, with 10 bases between the two germline ends. The CDR3 loop reads CASSRGQSYEQYF. For the CDR3, the DNA is TGTGCCAGCAGCCGAGGACAGTCCTACGAGCAGTACTTC.

The gene calls are TRBV6-5 and TRBJ2-2, with TRBD1 identical over 7 bases. Germline CDR1 reads MNHEY; CDR2 reads SVGAGI. The CDR3 extends over 14 amino acids. V shed 7 bases and J 6 bases; nucleotides not matched to a gene: 8. The CDR3 nucleotides are TGTGCCAGCAATTCGAGAGGGGGCCCCGGGGAGCTGTTTTTT. This gives the protein CASNSRGGPGELFF.

This clone was seen a few times. This chain connects TRBV25-1 to TRBJ2-1, with TRBD2 as a possible D gene (7 bases). The CDR3 length is 14 residues. V lost 7 bases and J 6 bases, leaving 16 bases between the germline ends. Per germline, CDR1 MGHDK and CDR2 SYGVNS. CDR3 nucleotide sequence: TGTGCCAGCACCGTCGGGGGGCCGGGCAATGAGCAGTTCTTC. It specifies CASTVGGPGNEQFF.

This clone was picked up a small number of times. The chain links TRBV29-1 to TRBJ2-7; D remains unclear. V was cut by 2 bases and J by 0 bases, with 5 bases left in between. The CDR3 sequence is 12 residues long. CDR1 and CDR2 (germline): SQVTM, ANQGSEA. In nucleotides, the CDR3 is TGCAGCGTTGAACTCAGCTCCTACGAGCAGTACTTC. Its protein product is CSVELSSYEQYF.

The chain recombines TRBV5-1 with TRBJ2-1; D not certain. Between the trimmed V and J ends, which lost 2 bases and 4 bases, there was a span of 7 bases. The germline V gene has CDR1 SGHRS and CDR2 YFSETQ. The CDR3 has 13 residues. CDR3 protein: CASSFDQYNEQFF. CDR3 in DNA: TGCGCCAGCAGCTTCGATCAGTACAATGAGCAGTTCTTC.

This clone was seen just once. CDR3 amino acids: CASSRGQLQETQYF. The CDR3 nucleotides read TGTGCCAGCAGCCGGGGACAGCTCCAAGAGACCCAGTACTTC. The V call is TRBV5-8, the J call TRBJ2-5; 7 bases line up with TRBD1. Germline loops: CDR1 SGHTS, CDR2 YDEGEE. CDR3 size: 14 residues. The junction had 4 bases not matched to a gene; V was cut back by 4 bases and J by 1 base. The variable domain in full, with the rest retrieved from reference TRBV5-8 and TRBJ2-5, is EAGVTQSPTHLIKTRGQQATLRCSPISGHTSVYWYQQALGLGLQFLLWYDEGEERNRGNFPPRFSGRQFPNYSSELNVNALELEDSALYLCASSRGQLQETQYFGPGTRLLVL.

This chain links TRBV28 with TRBJ2-3, with 7 nucleotides matching TRBD2. The CDR3 is 15 amino acids. V was clipped by 2 bases and J by 3 bases; unmatched bases: 5. The germline gives CDR1 MDHEN, CDR2 SYDVKM. The CDR3 loop is CASSLRLAGTDTQYF. The DNA of the CDR3 is TGTGCCAGCAGTTTAAGACTAGCTGGGACAGATACGCAGTATTTT.

The gene calls are TRBV28 and TRBJ1-4, with a possible D match to TRBD1 (5 bases). This CDR3 region has 14 residues. The germline V gene encodes CDR1 MDHEN and CDR2 SYDVKM. The V end was cut by 9 bases, the J end by 7 bases, with 18 bases between. CDR3 protein: CASSLGRGGEKLFF. The CDR3 DNA is TGTGCCAGTAGCCTCGGAAGGGGTGGTGAAAAACTGTTTTTT.

V usage is TRBV11-2 and J usage is TRBJ2-5; 8 bases match TRBD2. Germline V CDR1 and CDR2: SGHAT, FQNNGV. The CDR3 runs 15 residues. Unmatched junction bases numbered 8, after V lost 3 bases and J lost 5 bases. The CDR3 protein is CASSFPTGGRETQYF. The CDR3 DNA reads TGTGCCAGCAGCTTTCCCACGGGGGGGCGGGAGACCCAGTACTTC.

This clone turned up a few times. For the CDR3, the DNA is TGTGCCAGCAGCTTAGTCGGCGGGGGGGCGGAGACCCAGTACTTC. Translation: CASSLVGGGAETQYF. The chain is built from TRBV11-2 and TRBJ2-5; 9 positions agree with TRBD2. CDR1 and CDR2 (germline): SGHAT, FQNNGV. V was clipped by 1 base and J by 5 bases; unmatched bases: 5. The CDR3 is made up of 15 amino acids.

This clone was counted a few times. This sequence joins TRBV6-1 and TRBJ1-6; 8 nucleotides agree with TRBD1. This CDR3 is 15 amino acids long. Germline V gene lookup returns CDR1 MNHNS and CDR2 SASEGT. V lost 2 bases and J lost 9; bases outside the gene matches: 6. CDR3 sequence reads: CASSELDRGGSPLHF. The CDR3 DNA sequence: TGTGCCAGCAGTGAACTCGACAGGGGTGGTTCACCCCTCCACTTT.

The CDR3 sequence is CASSQDGGSYNEQFF. The CDR3 DNA reads as TGCGCCAGCAGCCAAGACGGGGGATCCTACAATGAGCAGTTCTTC. The chain employs TRBV4-3 and TRBJ2-1, with a tentative D call TRBD2 (6 bases). Trimming took off 0 bases at V and 1 base at J, with 7 bases between the two ends. Germline-derived CDR1 and CDR2 are LGHNA and YSLEER. The CDR3 is made up of 15 amino acids.

This clone occurred once. This chain uses TRBV5-6 with TRBJ2-1; D is unclear. This CDR3 is 15 amino acids long. The V gene lost 0 bases and the J gene lost 7 bases, with 14 bases spanning the gap. The germline gives CDR1 SGHDT, CDR2 YYEEEE. As DNA, the CDR3 is TGTGCCAGCAGCTTGGACAGCCTATTGACGAATGAGCAGTTCTTC. Protein: CASSLDSLLTNEQFF.

The chain combines TRBV19 with TRBJ1-2; possible D gene TRBD1, 5 bases. Between the trimmed V and J ends, which lost 3 bases and 6 bases, there was a span of 11 bases. Per germline, CDR1 LNHDA and CDR2 SQIVND (reference sequence). The CDR3 runs to 13 residues. For the CDR3, the DNA is TGTGCCAGTAGTATGGGTAGGGGTGATGGCTACACCTTC. The encoded protein is CASSMGRGDGYTF.

In DNA form, the CDR3 reads TGTGCCAGCAGTGAGGATGGGGGCACGGGGTCACCCCTCCACTTT. Residues: CASSEDGGTGSPLHF. The chain uses TRBV25-1 and TRBJ1-6, with a weak D call TRBD1 (6 bases). Germline assignment: CDR1 MGHDK and CDR2 SYGVNS. With 3 bases removed from V and 10 bases from J, the gap between germline ends came to 16 bases. CDR3 length: 15 residues. The full variable domain, rest sourced from reference TRBV25-1 and TRBJ1-6, is EADIYQTPRYLVIGTGKKITLECSQTMGHDKMYWYQQDPGMELHLIHYSYGVNSTEKGDLSSESTVSRIRTEHFPLTLESARPSHTSQYLCASSEDGGTGSPLHFGNGTRLTVT.

The DNA for the CDR3 is TGTGCCAGCAGCTTAAGGGCTGCGGGGACTGAAGCTTTCTTT. It encodes CASSLRAAGTEAFF. This chain links TRBV13 with TRBJ1-1; D remains ambiguous. This CDR3 has 14 amino acids. The V gene's germline CDR1 is PRHDT and CDR2 FYEKMQ (reference sequence). The V and J ends lost 2 bases and 5 bases respectively, with 12 bases between them.

The V gene is TRBV28, the J gene TRBJ2-7, with TRBD1 as a possible D gene (5 bases). Trimming removed 2 bases at V and 6 bases at J, with 11 bases between. Germline V gene sequence: CDR1 MDHEN, CDR2 SYDVKM. This CDR3 is 13 amino acids long. The CDR3 DNA reads as TGTGCCAGCAGTTTAGTCAGGGCTGGCGAGCAGTACTTC. Translating it yields CASSLVRAGEQYF. Full variable domain (missing parts from reference TRBV28 and TRBJ2-7): DVKVTQSSRYLVKRTGEKVFLECVQDMDHENMFWYRQDPGLGLRLIYFSYDVKMKEKGDIPEGYSVSREKKERFSLILESASTNQTSMYLCASSLVRAGEQYFGPGTRLTVT.

This clone has more than one count but fewer than ten. This rearrangement joins TRBV6-4 to TRBJ1-1; D may be TRBD1 (6 bases). Trimming cost V 0 bases and J 4 bases, with 12 bases left between them. The germline CDR1 and CDR2 sequences are MRHNA and SNTAGT. This CDR3 has 15 residues. Written as DNA, the CDR3 is TGTGCCAGCAGTGACTCGACGGCAGGGGCCACTGAAGCTTTCTTT. Its translation: CASSDSTAGATEAFF.

J is TRBJ2-1 and V is TRBV5-1; 11 bases are shared with TRBD2. J gave up 5 bases and V 4 bases, and 2 bases lay outside the gene matches. Germline-derived CDR1 and CDR2 are SGHRS and YFSETQ. The CDR3 extends over 14 amino acids. The CDR3 bases are TGCGCCAGCAGCCCTAGCGGGAGGAACAATGAGCAGTTCTTC. Translating gives CASSPSGRNNEQFF.

The chain combines TRBV21-1 with TRBJ2-7; the table's D call, TRBD1, has no DNA check behind it. TRBV21-1 represents a pseudogene. The CDR3 sequence is 13 residues long. As DNA, the CDR3 is TGTGCCTACAAGGGGCCGAGCTCCTACGAGCAGTACTTC. This encodes CAYKGPSSYEQYF.

This chain joins TRBV2 and TRBJ1-4, with unresolved D. Trimming removed 7 bases at V and 3 bases at J, with 6 bases between. CDR1 is SNHLY, CDR2 FYNNEI, per germline. This CDR3 has 12 residues. The CDR3 coding sequence is TGTGCCAGCAACGGGGCTAATGAAAAACTGTTTTTT. Its translation is CASNGANEKLFF.

The chain links TRBV4-1 to TRBJ2-3; D is unresolved. The germline V and J ends were trimmed by 0 bases and 3 bases, with 4 bases remaining between them. CDR3 length: 13 residues. Per the germline V gene, CDR1 is MGHRA and CDR2 is YSYEKL. The CDR3 loop is CASSQESTDTQYF. The CDR3 nucleotides read TGCGCCAGCAGCCAAGAATCGACAGATACGCAGTATTTT.

V and J are TRBV5-1 and TRBJ1-1; D unresolved. V was shortened by 2 bases and J by 0 bases, with 8 bases between the two germline ends. Germline values: CDR1 SGHRS, CDR2 YFSETQ. The CDR3 loop spans 14 amino acids. Written as DNA, the CDR3 is TGCGCCAGCAGCTTTGAGGCAATGAACACTGAAGCTTTCTTT. This sequence encodes CASSFEAMNTEAFF.

This chain links TRBV25-1 with TRBJ1-5, with 8 bases lining up with TRBD1. Germline CDR1 reads MGHDK; CDR2 reads SYGVNS. This CDR3 comprises 15 residues. The V gene end was trimmed by 8 bases and the J gene end by 4 bases; junction bases not matched to a gene: 10. Here the CDR3 reads CASGGSQGGNQPQHF. In nucleotides, the CDR3 is TGTGCCAGCGGTGGGTCACAGGGGGGTAATCAGCCCCAGCATTTT. Variable domain in full (rest from reference TRBV25-1 and TRBJ1-5): EADIYQTPRYLVIGTGKKITLECSQTMGHDKMYWYQQDPGMELHLIHYSYGVNSTEKGDLSSESTVSRIRTEHFPLTLESARPSHTSQYLCASGGSQGGNQPQHFGDGTRLSIL.